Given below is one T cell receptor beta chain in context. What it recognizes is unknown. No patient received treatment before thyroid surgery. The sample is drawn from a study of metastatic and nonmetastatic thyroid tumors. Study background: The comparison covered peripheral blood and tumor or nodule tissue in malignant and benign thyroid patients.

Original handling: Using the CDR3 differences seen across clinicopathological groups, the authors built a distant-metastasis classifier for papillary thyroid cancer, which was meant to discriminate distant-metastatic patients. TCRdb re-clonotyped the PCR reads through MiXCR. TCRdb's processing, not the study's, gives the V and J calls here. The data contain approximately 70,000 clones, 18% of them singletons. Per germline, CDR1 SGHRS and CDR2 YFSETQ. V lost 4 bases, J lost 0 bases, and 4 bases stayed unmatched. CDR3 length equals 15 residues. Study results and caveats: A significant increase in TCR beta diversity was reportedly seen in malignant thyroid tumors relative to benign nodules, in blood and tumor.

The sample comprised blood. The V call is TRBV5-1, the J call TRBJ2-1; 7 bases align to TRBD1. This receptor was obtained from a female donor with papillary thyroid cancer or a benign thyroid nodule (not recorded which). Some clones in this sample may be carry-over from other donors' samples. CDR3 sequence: CASSKGQSSYNEQFF. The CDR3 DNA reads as TGCGCCAGCAGCAAGGGACAGAGCTCCTACAATGAGCAGTTCTTC.